This TCR beta chain originates from a study of cytomegalovirus exposure and HLA in healthy donors. The CDR3 loop spans 13 amino acids. Germline V gene sequence: CDR1 MNHNY, CDR2 SVGAGI (reference sequence). V shed 6 bases, J shed 5 bases, and the junction held 5 bases outside the gene matches. The PCR was carried out with 60 Vbeta primers and 13 Jbeta primers. Data came from immunoSEQ multiplex PCR; TCRdb stores just in-frame clones and leaves some out. The table shows 130,000 or so clones, with less than 85% occurring only once. This clone was observed once. Sequenced: PBMCs. The clonotype comes from a woman aged 40 to 50 in good health and CMV-seropositive. This rearrangement joins TRBV6-6 to TRBJ1-2, with TRBD1 matching over 8 bases. CDR3 in amino acids: CASRTGASYGYTF. CDR3 DNA sequence: TGTGCCAGCAGGACAGGGGCTTCTTATGGCTACACCTTC.